The 3 T cell receptor beta chains given below trace back to one sample, sequenced in a study of regulatory T cells in long-lasting Graves disease. Combining iRepertoire HTBI primers with Arm-PCR of CDR3 regions, the authors built TCR beta libraries. TCRdb reprocessed the multiplex PCR reads via MiXCR and lists one record per CDR3 protein. The data hold 300,000 to 400,000 distinct CDR3 sequences, with roughly a sixth observed a single time. Time point here: newly diagnosed GD, antithyroid drugs for less than 3 months. Isolated PBMC RNA provided the starting material for the TCR library. Sequenced material: peripheral blood mononuclear cells (PBMCs), taken at new diagnosis, from a patient treated with antithyroid drugs. These receptor sequences come from a female donor with Graves disease.

This clonotype was counted ten times or more. The chain combines TRBV6-1 with TRBJ2-1; D gene ambiguous. Germline lookup yields CDR1 MNHNS and CDR2 SASEGT. The length of the CDR3 is 15 residues. V gave up 6 bases and J gave up 0 bases, with 12 bases separating them. CDR3 residues: CASSHPSSSYNEQFF. Here the CDR3 DNA reads TGTGCCAGCAGCCACCCCAGCAGCTCCTACAATGAGCAGTTCTTC.

In its sample, this clonotype was seen a few times. The J gene is TRBJ2-7, the V gene TRBV12-5, with a weak D call TRBD2 (6 bases). V dropped 0 bases and J dropped 2 bases, with 14 bases sitting between them. CDR3 length: 16 residues. Germline V CDR1 and CDR2: LGHNT, FRNRAP. CDR3 region: CASGLVLGTGPYEQYF. The CDR3 coding sequence is TGTGCTAGTGGTTTGGTATTAGGGACTGGCCCCTACGAGCAGTACTTC. The full variable domain, in which reference TRBV12-5 and TRBJ2-7 provide the parts outside the CDR3, is DARVTQTPRHKVTEMGQEVTMRCQPILGHNTVFWYRQTMMQGLELLAYFRNRAPLDDSGMPKDRFSAEMPDATLATLKIQPSEPRDSAVYFCASGLVLGTGPYEQYFGPGTRLTVT.

This clonotype has a count of ten or more. In DNA form, the CDR3 reads TGTGCCAGCAGAGGACCGGGGGCCCGAGAAGAAAAACTGTTTTTT. Amino acid sequence: CASRGPGAREEKLFF. The chain is built from TRBV2 and TRBJ1-4, with a tentative D call TRBD1 (6 bases). Trimming cost V 6 bases and J 8 bases, with 19 bases left between them. The CDR3 runs 15 residues. Germline values: CDR1 SNHLY, CDR2 FYNNEI.